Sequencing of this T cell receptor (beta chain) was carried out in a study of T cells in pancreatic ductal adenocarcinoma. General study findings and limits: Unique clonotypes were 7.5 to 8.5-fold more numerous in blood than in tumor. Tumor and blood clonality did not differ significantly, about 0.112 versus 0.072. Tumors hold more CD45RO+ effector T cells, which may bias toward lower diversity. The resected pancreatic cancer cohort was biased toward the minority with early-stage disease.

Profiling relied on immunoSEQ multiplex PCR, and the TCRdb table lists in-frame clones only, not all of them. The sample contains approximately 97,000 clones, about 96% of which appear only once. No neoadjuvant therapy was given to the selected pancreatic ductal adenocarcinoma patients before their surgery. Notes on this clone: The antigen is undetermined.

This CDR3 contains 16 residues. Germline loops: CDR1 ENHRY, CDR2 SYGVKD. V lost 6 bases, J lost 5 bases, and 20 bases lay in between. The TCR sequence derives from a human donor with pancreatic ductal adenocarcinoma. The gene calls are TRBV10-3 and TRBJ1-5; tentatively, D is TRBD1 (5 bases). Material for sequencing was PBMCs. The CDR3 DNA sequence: TGTGCCATCAGCGACCCCGGGGGGTTCAGGGATCAGCCCCAGCATTTT. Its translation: CAISDPGGFRDQPQHF.